Listed below are T cell receptor beta chains from one sample, sequenced in a study of blood T cell repertoires in COVID-19. The data were produced by immunoSEQ multiplex PCR, yet TCRdb's version contains in-frame clones alone and is incomplete. The table lists under 300,000 clones, roughly 80% of them singletons, with less than 3.5% in the top ten. Sequenced: peripheral blood. The receptors derive from a woman aged 18-35 years with acute or convalescent COVID-19. Each CDR3 is given with its conserved first and last residue. The order of the fields is D gene, clone size, J gene, V gene, CDR3 protein. D genes are given only for firm matches. The listing skips clone size in some rows; elsewhere it reads once, few, many or a size class.

d_call: NA
clone_size: once
j_call: TRBJ2-1
v_call: TRBV9
cdr3_aa: CASSVVAGTYNEQFF

d_call: NA
clone_size: NA
j_call: TRBJ2-1
v_call: TRBV11-1
cdr3_aa: CASSLEGMGKEQFF

d_call: NA
clone_size: few
j_call: TRBJ2-3
v_call: TRBV4-2
cdr3_aa: CASSQDYGRVASTDTQYF

d_call: NA
clone_size: NA
j_call: TRBJ1-1
v_call: TRBV5-1
cdr3_aa: CASSFRSSTEAFF

d_call: NA
clone_size: NA
j_call: TRBJ2-7
v_call: TRBV6-2/TRBV6-3
cdr3_aa: CASSYSAYYEQYF

d_call: NA
clone_size: NA
j_call: TRBJ2-2
v_call: TRBV6-1
cdr3_aa: CASSEQGHTGELFF

d_call: NA
clone_size: NA
j_call: TRBJ1-2
v_call: TRBV3-1/TRBV3-2
cdr3_aa: CASSQKQGDYGYTF

d_call: TRBD1
clone_size: NA
j_call: TRBJ1-5
v_call: TRBV7-9
cdr3_aa: CASSLGDRGGSNQPQHF

d_call: NA
clone_size: NA
j_call: TRBJ2-5
v_call: TRBV2
cdr3_aa: CASTRLVRETQYF

d_call: TRBD2
clone_size: NA
j_call: TRBJ2-7
v_call: TRBV19
cdr3_aa: CASSGLAGGGEQYF

d_call: NA
clone_size: NA
j_call: TRBJ1-6
v_call: TRBV9
cdr3_aa: CASSVGGGLNSPLHF

d_call: NA
clone_size: few
j_call: TRBJ1-2
v_call: TRBV5-1
cdr3_aa: CASSLEVGGYGYTF

d_call: NA
clone_size: NA
j_call: TRBJ2-7
v_call: TRBV30
cdr3_aa: CAWSAGLPPGDEQYF

d_call: TRBD1
clone_size: NA
j_call: TRBJ1-1
v_call: TRBV27
cdr3_aa: CASSSHRGGDTEAFF

d_call: NA
clone_size: NA
j_call: TRBJ1-1
v_call: TRBV2
cdr3_aa: CASTYDRNTEAFF

d_call: TRBD1
clone_size: NA
j_call: TRBJ1-5
v_call: TRBV28
cdr3_aa: CASSFEGGGNQPQHF

d_call: TRBD1
clone_size: NA
j_call: TRBJ2-1
v_call: TRBV5-4
cdr3_aa: CASSSSDRAGNEQFF

d_call: NA
clone_size: NA
j_call: TRBJ2-5
v_call: TRBV12-5
cdr3_aa: CASGSSNQETQYF

d_call: TRBD1
clone_size: NA
j_call: TRBJ1-1
v_call: TRBV5-8
cdr3_aa: CASSSWQGAGNTEAFF

d_call: NA
clone_size: NA
j_call: TRBJ1-5
v_call: TRBV21-1
cdr3_aa: CASSKASREVVKSNQPQHF

d_call: NA
clone_size: NA
j_call: TRBJ1-2
v_call: TRBV18
cdr3_aa: CASSPARTNYGYTF

d_call: NA
clone_size: NA
j_call: TRBJ2-7
v_call: TRBV6-2/TRBV6-3
cdr3_aa: CASSLGLYEQYF

d_call: TRBD2
clone_size: NA
j_call: TRBJ2-1
v_call: TRBV27
cdr3_aa: CASSIIAGGSSYNEQFF

d_call: TRBD1
clone_size: NA
j_call: TRBJ1-2
v_call: TRBV5-6
cdr3_aa: CASRKTGNYGYTF

d_call: NA
clone_size: NA
j_call: TRBJ2-6
v_call: TRBV4-3
cdr3_aa: CASSLTSGANVLTF

d_call: NA
clone_size: NA
j_call: TRBJ2-7
v_call: TRBV30
cdr3_aa: CAWSSPRGIREQYF

d_call: TRBD1
clone_size: NA
j_call: TRBJ1-1
v_call: TRBV27
cdr3_aa: CASSSWTGEAFF

d_call: TRBD1
clone_size: once
j_call: TRBJ2-7
v_call: TRBV6-5
cdr3_aa: CASSYSTGVHEQYF

d_call: TRBD1
clone_size: few
j_call: TRBJ1-2
v_call: TRBV29-1
cdr3_aa: CSVDAGQASYGYTF

d_call: NA
clone_size: once
j_call: TRBJ1-4
v_call: TRBV18
cdr3_aa: CASSPKDGGAREKLFF

d_call: NA
clone_size: NA
j_call: TRBJ2-1
v_call: TRBV24-1
cdr3_aa: CATSDPYRDNEQFF

d_call: NA
clone_size: once
j_call: TRBJ2-3
v_call: TRBV5-1
cdr3_aa: CASSLNRAADTQYF

d_call: NA
clone_size: NA
j_call: TRBJ2-1
v_call: TRBV7-9
cdr3_aa: CASSPQFTEQFF

d_call: NA
clone_size: NA
j_call: TRBJ1-5
v_call: TRBV7-9
cdr3_aa: CASSLGVTENQPQHF

d_call: NA
clone_size: NA
j_call: TRBJ1-1
v_call: TRBV10-1
cdr3_aa: CASSRKDLLRTEAFF

d_call: NA
clone_size: NA
j_call: TRBJ2-3
v_call: TRBV5-1
cdr3_aa: CASSPGYTQYF

d_call: TRBD1
clone_size: NA
j_call: TRBJ2-5
v_call: TRBV10-3
cdr3_aa: CAISKTGGRETQYF

d_call: NA
clone_size: few
j_call: TRBJ2-7
v_call: TRBV27
cdr3_aa: CASTTPGGYEQYF

d_call: NA
clone_size: NA
j_call: TRBJ1-1
v_call: TRBV7-2
cdr3_aa: CASSDRRAFF

d_call: NA
clone_size: NA
j_call: TRBJ2-2
v_call: TRBV5-1
cdr3_aa: CASSLVQGSTGELFF

d_call: TRBD1
clone_size: NA
j_call: TRBJ2-5
v_call: TRBV18
cdr3_aa: CASSAGTEETQYF

d_call: NA
clone_size: NA
j_call: TRBJ2-2
v_call: TRBV7-7
cdr3_aa: CASSPTGSRAGELFF

d_call: NA
clone_size: NA
j_call: TRBJ1-2
v_call: TRBV28
cdr3_aa: CASTPMGGGYGYTF

d_call: NA
clone_size: NA
j_call: TRBJ2-1
v_call: TRBV18
cdr3_aa: CASSRIVGGDNEQFF

d_call: TRBD2
clone_size: NA
j_call: TRBJ2-7
v_call: TRBV11-3
cdr3_aa: CASSWAGGPVSSYEQYF

d_call: NA
clone_size: few
j_call: TRBJ2-7
v_call: TRBV11-2
cdr3_aa: CASSSPGDEQYF

d_call: TRBD1
clone_size: NA
j_call: TRBJ1-2
v_call: TRBV27
cdr3_aa: CASSFHKGTGWSGYTF